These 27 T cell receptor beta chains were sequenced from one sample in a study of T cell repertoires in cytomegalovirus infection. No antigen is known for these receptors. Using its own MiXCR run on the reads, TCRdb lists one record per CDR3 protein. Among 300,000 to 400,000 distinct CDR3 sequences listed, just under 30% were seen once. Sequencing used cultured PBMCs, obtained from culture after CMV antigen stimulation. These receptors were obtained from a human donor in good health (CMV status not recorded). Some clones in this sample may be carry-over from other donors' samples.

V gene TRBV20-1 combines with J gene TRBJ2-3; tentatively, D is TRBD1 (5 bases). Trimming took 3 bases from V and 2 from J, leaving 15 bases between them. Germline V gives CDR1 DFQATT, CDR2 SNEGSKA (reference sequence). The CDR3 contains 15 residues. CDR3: CSARGNRGNTDTQYF. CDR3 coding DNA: TGCAGTGCTAGGGGGAATAGGGGTAACACAGATACGCAGTATTTT.

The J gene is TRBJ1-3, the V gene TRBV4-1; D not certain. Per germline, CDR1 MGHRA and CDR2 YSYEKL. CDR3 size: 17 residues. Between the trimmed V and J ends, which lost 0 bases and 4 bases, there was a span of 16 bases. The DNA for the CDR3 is TGCGCCAGCAGCCAAGATGAACGACGAGTTTCAGGAAACACCATATATTTT. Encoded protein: CASSQDERRVSGNTIYF.

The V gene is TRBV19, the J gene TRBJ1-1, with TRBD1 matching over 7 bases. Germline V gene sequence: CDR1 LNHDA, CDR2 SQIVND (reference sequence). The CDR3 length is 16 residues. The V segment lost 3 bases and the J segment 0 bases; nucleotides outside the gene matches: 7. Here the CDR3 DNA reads TGTGCCAGTAGTATGAGACAGGGAGGGATGAACACTGAAGCTTTCTTT. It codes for CASSMRQGGMNTEAFF.

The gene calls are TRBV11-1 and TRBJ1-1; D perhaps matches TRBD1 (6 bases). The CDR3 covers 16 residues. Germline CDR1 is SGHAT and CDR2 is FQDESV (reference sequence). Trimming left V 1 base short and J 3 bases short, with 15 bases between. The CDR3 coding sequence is TGTGCCAGCAGCTTAGACCGGGGGGCGCGATACACTGAAGCTTTCTTT. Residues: CASSLDRGARYTEAFF.

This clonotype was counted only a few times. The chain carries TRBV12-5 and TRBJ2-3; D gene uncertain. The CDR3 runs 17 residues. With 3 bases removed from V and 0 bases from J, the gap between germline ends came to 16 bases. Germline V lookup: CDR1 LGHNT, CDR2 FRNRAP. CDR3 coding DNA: TGTGCTAGTGGTTTCTCCATGACCCCCACGAGCACAGATACGCAGTATTTT. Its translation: CASGFSMTPTSTDTQYF.

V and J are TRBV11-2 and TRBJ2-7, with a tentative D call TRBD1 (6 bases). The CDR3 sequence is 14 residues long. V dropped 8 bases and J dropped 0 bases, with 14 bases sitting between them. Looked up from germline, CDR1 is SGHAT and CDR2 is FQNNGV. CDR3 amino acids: CASAPQGGSYEQYF. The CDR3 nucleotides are TGTGCCAGCGCACCCCAAGGGGGCTCCTACGAGCAGTACTTC.

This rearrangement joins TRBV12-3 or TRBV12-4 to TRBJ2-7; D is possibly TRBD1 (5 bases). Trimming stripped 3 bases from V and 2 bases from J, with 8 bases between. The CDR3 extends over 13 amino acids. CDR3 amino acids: CASSFTGPYEQYF. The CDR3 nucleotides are TGTGCCAGCAGTTTCACAGGACCCTACGAGCAGTACTTC.

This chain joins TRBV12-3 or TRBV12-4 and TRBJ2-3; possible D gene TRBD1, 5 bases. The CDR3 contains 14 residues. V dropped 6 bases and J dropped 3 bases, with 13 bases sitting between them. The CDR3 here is CASRQRQMTDTQYF. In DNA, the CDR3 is TGTGCCAGCAGGCAACGACAGATGACAGATACGCAGTATTTT.

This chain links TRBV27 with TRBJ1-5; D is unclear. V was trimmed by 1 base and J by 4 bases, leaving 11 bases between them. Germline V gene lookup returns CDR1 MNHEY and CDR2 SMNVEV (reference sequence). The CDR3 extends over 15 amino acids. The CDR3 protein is CASSLWVPPNQPQHF. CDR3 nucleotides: TGTGCCAGCAGTTTATGGGTCCCCCCTAATCAGCCCCAGCATTTT.

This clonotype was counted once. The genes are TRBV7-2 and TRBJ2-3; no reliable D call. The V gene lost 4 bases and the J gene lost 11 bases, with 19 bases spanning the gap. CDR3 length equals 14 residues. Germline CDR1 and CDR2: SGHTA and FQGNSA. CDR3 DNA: TGTGCCAGCAGCTCTATGCCAAGGACCAGCCAGCAGTATTTT. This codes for CASSSMPRTSQQYF. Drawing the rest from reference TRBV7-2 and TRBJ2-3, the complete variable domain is GAGVSQSPSNKVTEKGKDVELRCDPISGHTALYWYRQSLGQGLEFLIYFQGNSAPDKSGLPSDRFSAERTGGSVSTLTIQRTQQEDSAVYLCASSSMPRTSQQYFGPGTRLTVL.

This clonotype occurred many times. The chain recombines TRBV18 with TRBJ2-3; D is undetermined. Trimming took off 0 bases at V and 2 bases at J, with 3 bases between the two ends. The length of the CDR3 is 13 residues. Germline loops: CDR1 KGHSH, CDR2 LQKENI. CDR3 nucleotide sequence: TGTGCCAGCTCACCACCAGTCACAGATACGCAGTATTTT. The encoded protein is CASSPPVTDTQYF.

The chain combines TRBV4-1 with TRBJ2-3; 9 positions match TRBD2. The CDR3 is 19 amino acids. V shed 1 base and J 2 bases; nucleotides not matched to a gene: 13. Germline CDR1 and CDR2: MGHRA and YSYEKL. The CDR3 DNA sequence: TGCGCCAGCAGCCAAGGTCGGCTAGCGGGGCCCACCTACACAGATACGCAGTATTTT. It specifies CASSQGRLAGPTYTDTQYF.

The CDR3 here is CASSPEGGQWETQYF. CDR3 DNA sequence: TGTGCCAGCAGCCCAGAGGGAGGCCAGTGGGAGACCCAGTACTTC. This chain connects TRBV7-2 to TRBJ2-5; a possible D gene is TRBD2 (6 bases). The CDR3 extends over 15 amino acids. V shed 5 bases and J shed 5 bases, with 18 bases lying between them. CDR1 and CDR2 from the germline V gene are SGHTA and FQGNSA.

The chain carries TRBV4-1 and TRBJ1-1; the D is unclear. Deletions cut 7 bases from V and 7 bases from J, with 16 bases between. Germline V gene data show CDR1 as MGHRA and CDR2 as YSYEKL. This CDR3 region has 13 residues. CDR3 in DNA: TGCGCCAGCATCGGAGGACGGATTAGTGAAGCTTTCTTT. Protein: CASIGGRISEAFF.

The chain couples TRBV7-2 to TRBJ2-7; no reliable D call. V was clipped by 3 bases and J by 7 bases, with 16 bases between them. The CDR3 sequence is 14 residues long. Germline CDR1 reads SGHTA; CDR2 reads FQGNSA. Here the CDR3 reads CASSFFVGPTEQYF. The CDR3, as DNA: TGTGCCAGCAGCTTTTTTGTCGGTCCCACGGAGCAGTACTTC.

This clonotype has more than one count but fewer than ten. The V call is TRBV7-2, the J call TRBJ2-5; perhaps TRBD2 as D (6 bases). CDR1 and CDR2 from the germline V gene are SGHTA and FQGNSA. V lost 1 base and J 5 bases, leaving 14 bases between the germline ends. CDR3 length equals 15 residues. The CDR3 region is CASSLGGSREETQYF. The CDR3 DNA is TGTGCCAGCAGCTTAGGGGGGTCCCGGGAGGAGACCCAGTACTTC.

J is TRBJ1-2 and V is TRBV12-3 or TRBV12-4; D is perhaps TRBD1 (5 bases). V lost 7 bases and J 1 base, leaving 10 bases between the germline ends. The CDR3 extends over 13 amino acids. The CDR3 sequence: CASKGTDNYGYTF. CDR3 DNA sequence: TGTGCCAGCAAGGGGACGGATAACTATGGCTACACCTTC.

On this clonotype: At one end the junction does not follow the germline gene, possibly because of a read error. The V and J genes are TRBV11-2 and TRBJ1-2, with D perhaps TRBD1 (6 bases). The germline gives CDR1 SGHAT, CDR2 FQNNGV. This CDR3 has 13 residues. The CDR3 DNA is TGTGCCTGCAGTCCCACAGGGATCTATGGCTACACCTTC. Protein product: CACSPTGIYGYTF.

The CDR3 is CASSTTPTTSGSLYNEQFF. The CDR3 nucleotides are TGTGCCAGCAGCACAACCCCCACCACTAGCGGGAGCCTGTACAATGAGCAGTTCTTC. The rearrangement uses TRBV25-1 and TRBJ2-1, with 11 bases that match TRBD2. The CDR3 runs 19 residues. V was clipped by 6 bases and J by 4 bases; unmatched bases: 17. Germline loops: CDR1 MGHDK, CDR2 SYGVNS.

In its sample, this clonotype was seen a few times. CDR3 sequence reads: CAARGFYGYTF. The CDR3 DNA reads as TGTGCCGCCCGGGGGTTTTATGGCTACACCTTC. The gene calls are TRBV27 and TRBJ1-2, with a tentative D call TRBD1 (5 bases). The CDR3 has 11 residues. Germline CDR1 and CDR2: MNHEY and SMNVEV (reference sequence). Deletions cut 11 bases from V and 5 bases from J, with 12 bases between.

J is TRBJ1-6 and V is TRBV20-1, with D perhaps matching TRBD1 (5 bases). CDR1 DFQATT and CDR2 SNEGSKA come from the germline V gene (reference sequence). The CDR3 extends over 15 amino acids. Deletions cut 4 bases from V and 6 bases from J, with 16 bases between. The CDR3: CSAIPWLGLNSPLHF. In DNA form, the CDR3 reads TGCAGTGCTATCCCGTGGTTGGGACTTAATTCACCCCTCCACTTT.

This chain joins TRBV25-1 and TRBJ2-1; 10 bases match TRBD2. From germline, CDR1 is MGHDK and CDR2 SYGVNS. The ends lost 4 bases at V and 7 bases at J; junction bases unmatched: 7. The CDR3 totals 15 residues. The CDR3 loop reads CASSGAGGSWNEQFF. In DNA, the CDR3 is TGTGCCAGCAGTGGAGCGGGGGGGAGCTGGAATGAGCAGTTCTTC.

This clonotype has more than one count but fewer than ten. This chain's CDR3 is CASSSPQGAHGYTF. DNA for the CDR3: TGTGCCAGCAGCTCACCACAGGGGGCGCATGGCTACACCTTC. V usage is TRBV12-3 or TRBV12-4 and J usage is TRBJ1-2; 9 nucleotides line up with TRBD1. The CDR3 consists of 14 residues. J was trimmed by 6 bases and V by 6 bases; bases with no gene match: 8.

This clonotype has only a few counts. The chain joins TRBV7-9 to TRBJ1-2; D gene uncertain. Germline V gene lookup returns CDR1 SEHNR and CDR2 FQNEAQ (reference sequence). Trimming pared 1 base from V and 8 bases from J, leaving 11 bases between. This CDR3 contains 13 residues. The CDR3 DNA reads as TGTGCCAGCAGCTTAGATTGGTCAGGCGGCTACACCTTC. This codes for CASSLDWSGGYTF.

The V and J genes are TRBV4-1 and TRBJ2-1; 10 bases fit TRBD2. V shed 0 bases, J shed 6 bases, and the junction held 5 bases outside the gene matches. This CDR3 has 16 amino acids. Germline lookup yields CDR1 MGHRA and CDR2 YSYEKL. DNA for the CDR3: TGCGCCAGCAGCCAAGATGAACTAGCGGGACTCAATGAGCAGTTCTTC. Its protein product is CASSQDELAGLNEQFF.

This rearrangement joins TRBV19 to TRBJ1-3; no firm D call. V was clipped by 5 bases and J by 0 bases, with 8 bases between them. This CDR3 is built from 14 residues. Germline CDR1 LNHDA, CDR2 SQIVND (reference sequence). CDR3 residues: CASSEQNSGNTIYF. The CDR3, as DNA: TGTGCCAGTAGTGAACAGAACTCTGGAAACACCATATATTTT.

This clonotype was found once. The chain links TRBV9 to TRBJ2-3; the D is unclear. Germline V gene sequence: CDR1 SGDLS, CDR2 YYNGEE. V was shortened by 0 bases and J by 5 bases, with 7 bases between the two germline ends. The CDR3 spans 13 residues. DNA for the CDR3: TGTGCCAGCAGCGTAGGTCAAGGAGATACGCAGTATTTT. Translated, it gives CASSVGQGDTQYF.